These 5 T cell receptor beta chains were all obtained from the same sample, sequenced in a study of OX40 agonist ivuxolimab in advanced cancers. This table comes from immunoSEQ multiplex PCR, and its TCRdb copy is limited to in-frame clones, with some not included. This table has about 69,000 clones, 80% to 90% appearing once. The specimen comprised CD4+ or CD8+ T cells sorted from blood, sampled in a trial of the OX40 agonist ivuxolimab. These receptors were collected from an adult with an advanced solid tumor such as melanoma, head and neck, liver or kidney cancer.

The gene calls are TRBV19 and TRBJ1-1; 7 bases line up with TRBD1. CDR1 is LNHDA, CDR2 SQIVND, per germline (reference sequence). The CDR3 is 17 residues long. Losses at the gene ends were 0 bases for V and 4 bases for J; bases not matched to a gene: 11. CDR3 residues: CASSIEADRLRITEAFF. The CDR3 DNA follows: TGTGCCAGTAGTATAGAGGCGGACAGGCTACGAATCACTGAAGCTTTCTTT.

V usage is TRBV9 and J usage is TRBJ1-1, with D perhaps TRBD1 (5 bases). Germline CDR1 is SGDLS and CDR2 is YYNGEE. The CDR3 extends over 16 amino acids. V was shortened by 0 bases and J by 0 bases, with 12 bases between the two germline ends. CDR3 nucleotides: TGTGCCAGCAGCGTAGTTTTAGCGGGGGTGAACACTGAAGCTTTCTTT. It is translated as CASSVVLAGVNTEAFF.

The rearrangement uses TRBV19 and TRBJ1-1, with D unclear. Trimming took off 3 bases at V and 6 bases at J, with 14 bases between the two ends. The germline CDR1 and CDR2 sequences are LNHDA and SQIVND (reference sequence). The CDR3 is made up of 14 amino acids. The CDR3 DNA sequence: TGTGCCAGTAGTATCTTAGGAGGGTCGGCTGAAGCTTTCTTT. It specifies CASSILGGSAEAFF.

The gene calls are TRBV9 and TRBJ1-2, with 9 bases identical to TRBD1. J gave up 8 bases and V 3 bases, and 11 bases lay outside the gene matches. CDR1 SGDLS and CDR2 YYNGEE come from the germline V gene. The CDR3 covers 15 residues. The DNA for the CDR3 is TGTGCCAGCAGCGAACCGGGACAGGGACTTGAAGGCTACACCTTC. It yields the protein CASSEPGQGLEGYTF.

This clone has a single count. The genes are TRBV30 and TRBJ2-7; no definite D call. This CDR3 has 10 residues. V lost 1 base to trimming and J lost 5 bases, with 3 bases between them. Germline V gene data show CDR1 as GTSNPN and CDR2 as SVGIG (reference sequence). CDR3 residues: CAWSGHEQYF. The DNA of the CDR3 is TGTGCCTGGAGTGGGCACGAGCAGTACTTC.